These T cell receptor beta chains were read from a single sample in a study of T cells in tuberculosis. Assay: immunoSEQ multiplex PCR; the TCRdb copy retains only in-frame clones and omits some. The repertoire holds fewer than 55,000 clones, with 90% to 95% as singletons. The sample was PBMCs, taken at tuberculosis diagnosis. The origin of the receptors is an adult with tuberculosis. Both conserved end residues are part of each CDR3. The order of the fields is D gene, clone size, V gene, J gene, CDR3 DNA, CDR3 protein. D genes are given only for firm matches. Clone size is not always given. Where it is, it says once, few, many or a class for expanded clones.

.,once,TRBV6-5,TRBJ1-2,TGTGCCAGCAGTCGTCAGGGGCCTAACTATGGCTACACCTTC,CASSRQGPNYGYTF
TRBD1,.,TRBV7-2,TRBJ2-2,TGTGCCAGCAGCCCAAGGGACAGGGGTGGTACCGGGGAGCTGTTTTTT,CASSPRDRGGTGELFF
.,.,TRBV19,TRBJ2-2,TGTGCCAGCGGACAGTCGCGGACCGGGGAGCTGTTTTTT,CASGQSRTGELFF
.,.,TRBV2,TRBJ2-7,TGTGCCAGCAGTGAATGGAAACAGGTTATCAACTACGAGCAGTACTTC,CASSEWKQVINYEQYF
.,once,TRBV5-1,TRBJ2-2,TGCGCCAGCAGCCCGGGGGACACCGGGGAGCTGTTTTTT,CASSPGDTGELFF
TRBD1,.,TRBV19,TRBJ1-1,TGTGCCAGTAACCCGACCCCCGGGACAGGGTCCGCTTTCTTT,CASNPTPGTGSAFF
TRBD1,.,TRBV7-9,TRBJ2-3,TGTGCCAGCAGCGCCGGGACAGGGCCCACAGATACGCAGTATTTT,CASSAGTGPTDTQYF
.,.,TRBV11-2,TRBJ1-4,TGTGCCAGCAGCTTAGAGAGGGCATCTGAAAAACTGTTTTTT,CASSLERASEKLFF
.,.,TRBV2,TRBJ1-4,TGTGCCAGCAGAGGACGGGAGACTAATGAAAAACTGTTTTTT,CASRGRETNEKLFF
TRBD1,.,TRBV28,TRBJ1-2,TGTGCCAGCAGTGTTCCGGGACAGGGGCCCGGCTACACCTTC,CASSVPGQGPGYTF
TRBD1,.,TRBV5-4,TRBJ1-1,TGTGCCAGCAGCCGAGGGGACAGGGTAGACGCTGAAGCTTTCTTT,CASSRGDRVDAEAFF
TRBD1,.,TRBV2,TRBJ2-2,TGTGCCAGCAGTAGACAGGGGGCGAACACCGGGGAGCTGTTTTTT,CASSRQGANTGELFF
TRBD2,once,TRBV15,TRBJ2-5,TGTGCCACCAGCTCCGGTTCTAGCGGGGGTGGGCAAGAGACCCAGTACTTC,CATSSGSSGGGQETQYF
.,once,TRBV4-3,TRBJ2-6,TGCGCCGGAAACAGGGCCGCTTCCTCTGGGGCCAACGTCCTGACTTTC,CAGNRAASSGANVLTF
.,.,TRBV2,TRBJ1-1,TGTGCCAGCAGGGCCCCGTGGGAGGACACTGAAGCTTTCTTT,CASRAPWEDTEAFF
.,.,TRBV6-5,TRBJ1-1,TGTGCCAGCAGTCAGACAGGATTGAACACTGAAGCTTTCTTT,CASSQTGLNTEAFF
TRBD1,.,TRBV7-2,TRBJ2-1,TGTGCCAGCAGCTTCAGTCAGGGGGTCTATGAGCAGTTCTTC,CASSFSQGVYEQFF
TRBD2,.,TRBV9,TRBJ2-5,TGTGCCAGCAGCGTAGCTACGTCGGGAGGAGGGCAAGAGACCCAGTACTTC,CASSVATSGGGQETQYF
TRBD2,.,TRBV9,TRBJ2-7,TGTGCCAGCAGCGAATACGGGACTAGCGGGAGTAGGCAGTACTTC,CASSEYGTSGSRQYF
TRBD2,.,TRBV12-5,TRBJ2-1,TGTGCTAGTGGTAACGGGAGGGCAGGCAACGAGCAGTTCTTC,CASGNGRAGNEQFF
.,.,TRBV2,TRBJ2-1,TGTGCCAGCAGTGAGCGGACCCTTGGGGCCAATGAGCAGTTCTTC,CASSERTLGANEQFF
.,.,TRBV7-7,TRBJ1-2,TGTGCTAGCACCCTGACCCGGGGGGGGAATGGCTACACCTTC,CASTLTRGGNGYTF
TRBD2,.,TRBV7-2,TRBJ2-1,TGTGCCAGCAGCCGCACTAGCGGGAGGGCGGGGGGCGATGAGCAGTTCTTC,CASSRTSGRAGGDEQFF
TRBD2,.,TRBV10-1,TRBJ2-1,TGCGCCAGCAGCGGGACTAGCGGGAGCTCCTACAATGAGCAGTTCTTC,CASSGTSGSSYNEQFF
.,.,TRBV7-2,TRBJ2-5,TGTGCCAGCAGCTTACTCCGGGGAGAGACCCAGTACTTC,CASSLLRGETQYF
.,.,TRBV30,TRBJ1-1,TGTGCCTGGAGTATTGTCCCGAGCGAAGCTTTCTTT,CAWSIVPSEAFF
.,few,TRBV7-6,TRBJ2-3,TGTGCCAGCAGCTTAGCGGTAGCGTCCCCCTACAGCACAGATACGCAGTATTTT,CASSLAVASPYSTDTQYF
TRBD2,.,TRBV4-3,TRBJ2-1,TGCGCCAGCAGCCAAGGGCCTAGCGGTTACAATGAGCAGTTCTTC,CASSQGPSGYNEQFF
TRBD1,.,TRBV6-6,TRBJ2-3,TGTGCCAGCAGAGATACAGGGGTGCATACGCAGTATTTT,CASRDTGVHTQYF
.,.,TRBV19,TRBJ1-4,TGTGCCAGTAGATACGGAGGGAGCGGTAATGAAAAACTGTTTTTT,CASRYGGSGNEKLFF
TRBD1,.,TRBV6-1,TRBJ1-2,TGTGCCAGCAGTGAAGCTTACCGGGACAGGGCGTCCTATGGCTACACCTTC,CASSEAYRDRASYGYTF
.,once,TRBV15,TRBJ1-1,TGTGCCACCAGCGACACAAGGGCGGGGGCACCTCGGGACTTT,CATSDTRAGAPRDF
TRBD1,once,TRBV28,TRBJ2-7,TGTGCCAGCAGTTGGAACAGGGGGGACGAGCAGTACTTC,CASSWNRGDEQYF
.,.,TRBV13,TRBJ2-3,TGTGCCAGCAGCTTATATAGCAACACAGATACGCAGTATTTT,CASSLYSNTDTQYF
TRBD2,.,TRBV6-1,TRBJ2-1,TGTGCCAGCAGGATAGCGGGAGGTAGGAACAATGAGCAGTTCTTC,CASRIAGGRNNEQFF
.,.,TRBV7-2,TRBJ2-7,TGTGCCAGCAGCTCTAAGGGGCATTTGTCGGTATTATCCTACGAGCAGTACTTC,CASSSKGHLSVLSYEQYF
.,.,TRBV29-1,TRBJ2-5,TGCAGCGTGCGGAGGGCGGGAGAGACCCAGTACTTC,CSVRRAGETQYF
TRBD2,once,TRBV19,TRBJ2-3,TGTGCCAGTCAACCCGGACTAGCGGGAGTGAGCGATACGCAGTATTTT,CASQPGLAGVSDTQYF
.,.,TRBV28,TRBJ2-7,TGTGCCAGCAGTCGCACAGGGAGGGGCGAGCAGTACTTC,CASSRTGRGEQYF
.,.,TRBV28,TRBJ1-3,TGTGCCAGCAGTTCTACAGTCTTCTCTGGAAACACCATATATTTT,CASSSTVFSGNTIYF
TRBD1,.,TRBV28,TRBJ1-2,TGTGCCAGCAGTTTCCCCGGACAGGGGGCAATGTGGGGCTACACCTTC,CASSFPGQGAMWGYTF
TRBD2,.,TRBV5-1,TRBJ2-7,TGCGCCAGCAGCGCGACTAGCGGGAGGGCCGAGCAGTACTTC,CASSATSGRAEQYF
TRBD1,.,TRBV10-3,TRBJ1-3,TGTGCCATCAGTTCTCCCGGGACAGGCGGAAACACCATATATTTT,CAISSPGTGGNTIYF
TRBD2,.,TRBV6-5,TRBJ2-1,TGTGCCAGCAGTGGACTAGCGGGAGGGTATAATGAGCAGTTCTTC,CASSGLAGGYNEQFF
.,.,TRBV28,TRBJ1-4,TGTGCCAGCAGTTTCGGGCTGGACAGAGGGTTCCAAAAACTGTTTTTT,CASSFGLDRGFQKLFF